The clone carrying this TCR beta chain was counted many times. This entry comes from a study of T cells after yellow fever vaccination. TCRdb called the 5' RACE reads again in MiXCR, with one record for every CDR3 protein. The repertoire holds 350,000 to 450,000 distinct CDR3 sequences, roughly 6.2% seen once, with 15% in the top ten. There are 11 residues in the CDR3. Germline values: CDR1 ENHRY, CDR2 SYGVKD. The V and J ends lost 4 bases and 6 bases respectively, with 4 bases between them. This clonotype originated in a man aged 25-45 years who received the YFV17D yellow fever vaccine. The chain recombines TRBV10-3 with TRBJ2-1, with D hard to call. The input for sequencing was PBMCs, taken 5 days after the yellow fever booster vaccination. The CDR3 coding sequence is TGTGCCATCAGTGTATTCAATGAGCAGTTCTTC. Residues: CAISVFNEQFF.